This entry is about one T cell receptor beta chain. Its cognate antigen is unknown. Each donor was a healthy Caucasian individual from Russia, aged roughly 6 to 95. This sample is drawn from a study of blood T cells in healthy people across ages. Study-level results: Strong correlation linked observed beta diversity and percent naive T cells. With age, beta diversity per million T cells declined roughly linearly, significantly by 40.

Germline V lookup: CDR1 LGHDT, CDR2 YNNKEL (reference sequence). The ends lost 4 bases at V and 1 base at J; junction bases unmatched: 4. This CDR3 contains 15 residues. Together with a sample-barcoded 5' primer, a J-beta primer mix was included in a second PCR lasting roughly 6 to 12 cycles. A 12-random-nucleotide template-switch adaptor tagged each cDNA molecule. TCRdb fed the 5' RACE reads into MiXCR, producing one record per CDR3 protein. The sample holds roughly 2 million distinct CDR3 sequences, about 50% seen once. Sequencing used blood. The receptor was isolated from a woman in her 40s in good health. The rearrangement links TRBV3-1 to TRBJ2-7, with 10 positions matching TRBD1. DNA of the CDR3: TGTGCCAGCAGCCCCGGGACAGGGGAATCCTACGAGCAGTACTTC. Protein product: CASSPGTGESYEQYF.